The 26 T cell receptor beta chains given below trace back to one sample, sequenced in a study of immune characterization of retroperitoneal liposarcoma. Each CDR3 protein gets one entry after TCRdb re-called the PCR reads with MiXCR. The sample shows about 3,000 distinct CDR3 sequences, 47% of them seen only once. The sample taken for sequencing was tumor tissue. All receptors come from a male donor with retroperitoneal liposarcoma.

The chain recombines TRBV11-3 with TRBJ2-2, with 9 bases that match TRBD2. This CDR3 region has 16 residues. With V trimmed by 5 bases and J by 2 bases, 6 bases remained unmatched. In germline, CDR1 is SGHNT, CDR2 YENEEA. This CDR3 is CASSTRLAANTGELFF. In nucleotides, the CDR3 is TGTGCCAGCAGCACACGACTAGCGGCTAACACCGGGGAGCTGTTTTTT.

This clonotype is categorized as large. The rearrangement joins TRBV7-2 to TRBJ2-1; tentatively, D is TRBD2 (6 bases). The DNA end is a closer match to TRBJ2-7, so the J assignment may be wrong. The CDR3 totals 15 residues. Germline V CDR1 and CDR2: SGHTA, FQGNSA. As DNA, the CDR3 is TGTGCCAGCAGCTTAGATAGGCAGCGGGTGTTCGAGCAGTACTTC. It translates to CASSLDRQRVFEQYF.

This clonotype was seen a few times. The V call is TRBV7-2, the J call TRBJ2-4; the D gene is possibly TRBD1 (5 bases). With 7 bases removed from V and 9 bases from J, the gap between germline ends came to 13 bases. Germline V gene lookup returns CDR1 SGHTA and CDR2 FQGNSA. This CDR3 comprises 12 residues. The CDR3 reads CASTLNGAIQYF. Written as DNA, the CDR3 is TGTGCCAGCACCCTAAATGGGGCCATTCAGTACTTC.

This clonotype was observed once. The rearrangement uses TRBV6-1 and TRBJ2-3; 10 bases map to TRBD1. CDR1 is MNHNS, CDR2 SASEGT, per germline. This CDR3 has 14 residues. J lost 3 bases, V lost 5 bases, and 2 bases had no gene match. The CDR3 reads CASSQDRGTDTQYF. DNA of the CDR3: TGTGCCAGCAGTCAGGACAGGGGGACAGATACGCAGTATTTT.

The rearrangement uses TRBV6-1 and TRBJ2-1; 9 bases match TRBD2. The V gene end was trimmed by 6 bases and the J gene end by 0 bases; junction bases not matched to a gene: 3. In germline, CDR1 is MNHNS, CDR2 SASEGT. The CDR3 is made up of 15 amino acids. In DNA, the CDR3 is TGTGCCAGCAGGCTGGGACTAGCCTCCTACAATGAGCAGTTCTTC. Translating it yields CASRLGLASYNEQFF.

This chain links TRBV12-3 or TRBV12-4 with TRBJ2-1, with TRBD2 matching over 7 bases. The last part of the DNA fits TRBJ2-7 better; the J call may be wrong. The length of the CDR3 is 16 residues. This CDR3 is CASSSGTGGTYNEQYF. CDR3 nucleotide sequence: TGTGCCAGCAGTAGCGGGACGGGAGGTACCTACAATGAGCAGTACTTC.

In its sample, this clonotype was seen a few times. CDR3 sequence: CASSLVVGAEAFF. The CDR3 bases are TGTGCCAGCAGTTTGGTAGTTGGGGCTGAAGCTTTCTTT. V usage is TRBV27 and J usage is TRBJ1-1; unclear D gene. The CDR3 has 13 residues. CDR1 MNHEY and CDR2 SMNVEV come from the germline V gene (reference sequence). Trimming stripped 3 bases from V and 6 bases from J, with 11 bases between.

The chain is built from TRBV12-3 or TRBV12-4 and TRBJ1-1; 10 bases match TRBD1. CDR3 length equals 13 residues. V shed 7 bases and J 5 bases; nucleotides not matched to a gene: 4. Written as DNA, the CDR3 is TGTGCCAGCACTGGGACAGGGGAAACTGAAGCTTTCTTT. Amino acids: CASTGTGETEAFF.

The sample holds one count of this clonotype. This chain connects TRBV6-5 to TRBJ1-6, with no clear D. Trimming stripped 0 bases from V and 9 bases from J, with 12 bases between. Germline V gene lookup returns CDR1 MNHEY and CDR2 SVGAGI. The CDR3 totals 15 residues. The CDR3 DNA follows: TGTGCCAGCAGTTACTCGATGGCAGGAGGTTCACCCCTCCACTTT. This encodes CASSYSMAGGSPLHF.

This clonotype has only a few counts. V gene TRBV6-6 combines with J gene TRBJ2-1; TRBD2 matches 10 bases. With V trimmed by 7 bases and J by 6 bases, 12 bases remained unmatched. CDR3 length equals 16 residues. CDR1 and CDR2 (germline): MNHNY, SVGAGI (reference sequence). CDR3 nucleotide sequence: TGTGCCAGCACTCAGCCTGGGCTAGCGGGAGTCAATGAGCAGTTCTTC. Amino acid sequence: CASTQPGLAGVNEQFF.

This clonotype qualifies as medium-sized (0.01 to 0.1%). J is TRBJ1-4 and V is TRBV6-1; the D is unclear. Trimming removed 4 bases at V and 2 bases at J, with 14 bases between. This CDR3 contains 16 residues. Germline V gives CDR1 MNHNS, CDR2 SASEGT. The CDR3 region is CASSALSPGTNEKLFF. The DNA of the CDR3 is TGTGCCAGCAGTGCCCTGTCCCCTGGGACTAATGAAAAACTGTTTTTT.

The gene calls are TRBV6-1 and TRBJ2-5; 8 bases are a match to TRBD1. The DNA end favors TRBJ2-7, so the J call may be wrong. The CDR3 has 14 amino acids. Germline V CDR1 and CDR2: MNHNS, SASEGT. CDR3 DNA: TGTGCCAGCAGCCGGGACAGGTCATCCTACGAGCAGTACTTC. Encoded protein: CASSRDRSSYEQYF.

CDR3 DNA sequence: TGTGCCAGCAGTTACGCCCGGGACCCTAATCAGCCCCAGCATTTT. This sequence encodes CASSYARDPNQPQHF. The rearrangement joins TRBV6-5 to TRBJ1-5, with a tentative D call TRBD1 (5 bases). The length of the CDR3 is 15 residues. Trimming shortened V by 2 bases and J by 4 bases, and 12 bases separated the two germline ends. Germline V gene sequence: CDR1 MNHEY, CDR2 SVGAGI.

This clonotype was recorded a few times. The J gene is TRBJ2-3, the V gene TRBV6-6; D may be TRBD1 or TRBD2 (5 bases each). Germline V gene data show CDR1 as MNHNY and CDR2 as SVGAGI (reference sequence). V was clipped by 5 bases and J by 0 bases, with 12 bases between them. The CDR3 consists of 15 residues. CDR3 residues: CASSPQGTSTDTQYF. CDR3 DNA: TGTGCCAGCAGTCCTCAAGGGACGAGCACAGATACGCAGTATTTT.

This clonotype appeared once. This chain uses TRBV6-6 with TRBJ1-6; D might be TRBD1 (5 bases). Trimming left V 0 bases short and J 6 bases short, with 12 bases between. Germline CDR1 and CDR2: MNHNY and SVGAGI (reference sequence). This CDR3 spans 16 amino acids. The DNA for the CDR3 is TGTGCCAGCAGTTACTCGCGCCCGGGGGGTAATTCACCCCTCCACTTT. Its protein product is CASSYSRPGGNSPLHF.

The gene calls are TRBV7-2 and TRBJ2-3; D assignment may be TRBD1 or TRBD2 (7 bases each). The CDR3 is 14 amino acids. The germline CDR1 and CDR2 sequences are SGHTA and FQGNSA. V was pared by 5 bases and J by 6 bases, with 15 bases between. CDR3 amino acids: CASSPQGGDDTQYF. CDR3 nucleotides: TGTGCCAGCAGCCCCCAGGGGGGGGATGATACGCAGTATTTT.

This clonotype is classed as medium-sized. V and J are TRBV7-2 and TRBJ2-1; D not resolved. The V and J ends lost 2 bases and 3 bases respectively, with 5 bases between them. CDR1 and CDR2 (germline): SGHTA, FQGNSA. CDR3 length equals 13 residues. The CDR3 region is CASSLMDYNEQFF. Written as DNA, the CDR3 is TGTGCCAGCAGCTTAATGGACTACAATGAGCAGTTCTTC.

Judged by abundance, this clonotype is medium-sized (0.01 to 0.1%). The gene calls are TRBV4-2 and TRBJ1-2, with D unclear. This CDR3 comprises 15 residues. Per the germline V gene, CDR1 is LGHNA and CDR2 is YNFKEQ. V was clipped by 0 bases and J by 5 bases, with 13 bases between them. The DNA of the CDR3 is TGTGCCAGCAGCCAAGATGACACCCGGAGGTATGGCTACACCTTC. Residues: CASSQDDTRRYGYTF.

The V call is TRBV24-1, the J call TRBJ2-3; TRBD2 agrees at 8 bases. The J call could be wrong; TRBJ2-5 is a better fit for the DNA end. The germline V gene has CDR1 KGHDR and CDR2 SFDVKD. The CDR3 length is 12 residues. The CDR3 here is CATSGRGETQYF. CDR3 DNA: TGTGCCACCAGCGGGAGGGGAGAGACCCAGTACTTC.

The V gene is TRBV6-1, the J gene TRBJ1-5; unclear D gene. Trimming stripped 7 bases from V and 0 bases from J, with 7 bases between. The CDR3 consists of 13 residues. The germline V gene encodes CDR1 MNHNS and CDR2 SASEGT. The CDR3 loop is CASTGDSNQPQHF. In nucleotides, the CDR3 is TGTGCCAGCACTGGGGATAGCAATCAGCCCCAGCATTTT.

The V and J genes are TRBV6-1 and TRBJ2-1; 8 bases fit TRBD2. The germline V gene has CDR1 MNHNS and CDR2 SASEGT. The CDR3 consists of 15 residues. Trimming removed 6 bases from V and 0 bases from J; junction bases left unmatched: 4. The CDR3, as DNA: TGTGCCAGCAGCCCCAGCGGGAGCTCCTACAATGAGCAGTTCTTC. Translating gives CASSPSGSSYNEQFF.

The chain couples TRBV6-1 to TRBJ2-1; tentative D call: TRBD2 (6 bases). Looked up from germline, CDR1 is MNHNS and CDR2 is SASEGT. Trimming shortened V by 5 bases and J by 6 bases, and 11 bases separated the two germline ends. The CDR3 loop spans 13 amino acids. The CDR3 nucleotides are TGTGCCAGCAGTCCCTACGGGGGCAATGAGCAGTTCTTC. Amino acids: CASSPYGGNEQFF.

The chain couples TRBV6-6 to TRBJ1-1; D remains ambiguous. CDR1 is MNHNY and CDR2 is SVGAGI in the germline V gene (reference sequence). The CDR3 is 12 amino acids. V was trimmed by 2 bases and J by 4 bases, leaving 5 bases between them. The CDR3 sequence: CASSYPVTEAFF. DNA of the CDR3: TGTGCCAGCAGTTACCCGGTCACTGAAGCTTTCTTT.

This clonotype has just a few counts. The chain has TRBV6-1 and TRBJ2-1, with 14 bases identical to TRBD2. The trim removed 3 bases at V and 9 bases at J, leaving 4 bases unmatched. CDR1 is MNHNS, CDR2 SASEGT, per germline. The CDR3 covers 15 residues. CDR3 in DNA: TGTGCCAGCAGTGAGGGACTAGCGGGAGTCTCTGAGCAGTTCTTC. Translation: CASSEGLAGVSEQFF.

This rearrangement joins TRBV7-8 to TRBJ2-5, with D perhaps matching TRBD2 (6 bases). The CDR3 length is 15 residues. CDR1 is SGHVS, CDR2 FQNEAQ, per germline. Deletions cut 6 bases from V and 1 base from J, with 15 bases between. The chain's CDR3 is CASSMELGLQETQYF. CDR3 bases: TGTGCCAGCAGTATGGAGTTGGGACTCCAAGAGACCCAGTACTTC.

In its sample, this clonotype was seen a few times. The rearrangement joins TRBV6-1 to TRBJ2-1; D possibly corresponds to TRBD1 (5 bases). There are 15 residues in the CDR3. Germline CDR1 MNHNS, CDR2 SASEGT. Trimming cost V 5 bases and J 5 bases, with 16 bases left between them. CDR3 DNA: TGTGCCAGCAGTTCGGACCAGGGTTTCCACAATGAGCAGTTCTTC. Translation gives CASSSDQGFHNEQFF.